This T cell receptor (beta chain) was documented in a study of cytomegalovirus exposure and HLA in healthy donors. Trimming at V came to 6 bases and at J to 6 bases, leaving 6 bases not matched to a gene. The CDR3 has 14 residues. Per germline, CDR1 LNHDA and CDR2 SQIVND (reference sequence). The PCR ran on 60 Vbeta and 13 Jbeta primers. The protocol was immunoSEQ multiplex PCR, while the TCRdb copy is restricted to in-frame clones and leaves out a portion. The sample table includes under 70,000 clones. Material for sequencing was PBMCs. The source is a man in his fifties in good health and CMV-seropositive. This chain connects TRBV19 to TRBJ1-5; 9 bases are a match to TRBD1. In DNA, the CDR3 is TGTGCCAGTAGAATGGGACAGGGAGGTCAGCCCCAGCATTTT. Translation: CASRMGQGGQPQHF.